This TCR beta chain was retrieved from a study of cytomegalovirus exposure and HLA in healthy donors. Study results and caveats: Sequencing artifact likely explains a cluster of highly shared sequence variants.

Amplification used 60 Vbeta primers and 13 Jbeta primers. Some clones are missing from TCRdb's copy, which holds only in-frame ones; the method was immunoSEQ multiplex PCR. The table has 70,000 to 95,000 clones, approximately 56% seen once. Regarding this clone: Its specificity is unknown.

This CDR3 comprises 14 residues. Germline V gene sequence: CDR1 MGHRA, CDR2 YSYEKL. V was cut by 3 bases and J by 5 bases, with 10 bases left in between. The receptor comes from a woman aged 25 to 39 in good health and CMV-seropositive. Sequencing was done on a sample of PBMCs. V is TRBV4-1 and J is TRBJ2-2, with D possibly being TRBD1 (5 bases). The CDR3 sequence: CASSQPQGTGELFF. The CDR3 bases are TGCGCCAGCAGCCAGCCTCAGGGAACCGGGGAGCTGTTTTTT.